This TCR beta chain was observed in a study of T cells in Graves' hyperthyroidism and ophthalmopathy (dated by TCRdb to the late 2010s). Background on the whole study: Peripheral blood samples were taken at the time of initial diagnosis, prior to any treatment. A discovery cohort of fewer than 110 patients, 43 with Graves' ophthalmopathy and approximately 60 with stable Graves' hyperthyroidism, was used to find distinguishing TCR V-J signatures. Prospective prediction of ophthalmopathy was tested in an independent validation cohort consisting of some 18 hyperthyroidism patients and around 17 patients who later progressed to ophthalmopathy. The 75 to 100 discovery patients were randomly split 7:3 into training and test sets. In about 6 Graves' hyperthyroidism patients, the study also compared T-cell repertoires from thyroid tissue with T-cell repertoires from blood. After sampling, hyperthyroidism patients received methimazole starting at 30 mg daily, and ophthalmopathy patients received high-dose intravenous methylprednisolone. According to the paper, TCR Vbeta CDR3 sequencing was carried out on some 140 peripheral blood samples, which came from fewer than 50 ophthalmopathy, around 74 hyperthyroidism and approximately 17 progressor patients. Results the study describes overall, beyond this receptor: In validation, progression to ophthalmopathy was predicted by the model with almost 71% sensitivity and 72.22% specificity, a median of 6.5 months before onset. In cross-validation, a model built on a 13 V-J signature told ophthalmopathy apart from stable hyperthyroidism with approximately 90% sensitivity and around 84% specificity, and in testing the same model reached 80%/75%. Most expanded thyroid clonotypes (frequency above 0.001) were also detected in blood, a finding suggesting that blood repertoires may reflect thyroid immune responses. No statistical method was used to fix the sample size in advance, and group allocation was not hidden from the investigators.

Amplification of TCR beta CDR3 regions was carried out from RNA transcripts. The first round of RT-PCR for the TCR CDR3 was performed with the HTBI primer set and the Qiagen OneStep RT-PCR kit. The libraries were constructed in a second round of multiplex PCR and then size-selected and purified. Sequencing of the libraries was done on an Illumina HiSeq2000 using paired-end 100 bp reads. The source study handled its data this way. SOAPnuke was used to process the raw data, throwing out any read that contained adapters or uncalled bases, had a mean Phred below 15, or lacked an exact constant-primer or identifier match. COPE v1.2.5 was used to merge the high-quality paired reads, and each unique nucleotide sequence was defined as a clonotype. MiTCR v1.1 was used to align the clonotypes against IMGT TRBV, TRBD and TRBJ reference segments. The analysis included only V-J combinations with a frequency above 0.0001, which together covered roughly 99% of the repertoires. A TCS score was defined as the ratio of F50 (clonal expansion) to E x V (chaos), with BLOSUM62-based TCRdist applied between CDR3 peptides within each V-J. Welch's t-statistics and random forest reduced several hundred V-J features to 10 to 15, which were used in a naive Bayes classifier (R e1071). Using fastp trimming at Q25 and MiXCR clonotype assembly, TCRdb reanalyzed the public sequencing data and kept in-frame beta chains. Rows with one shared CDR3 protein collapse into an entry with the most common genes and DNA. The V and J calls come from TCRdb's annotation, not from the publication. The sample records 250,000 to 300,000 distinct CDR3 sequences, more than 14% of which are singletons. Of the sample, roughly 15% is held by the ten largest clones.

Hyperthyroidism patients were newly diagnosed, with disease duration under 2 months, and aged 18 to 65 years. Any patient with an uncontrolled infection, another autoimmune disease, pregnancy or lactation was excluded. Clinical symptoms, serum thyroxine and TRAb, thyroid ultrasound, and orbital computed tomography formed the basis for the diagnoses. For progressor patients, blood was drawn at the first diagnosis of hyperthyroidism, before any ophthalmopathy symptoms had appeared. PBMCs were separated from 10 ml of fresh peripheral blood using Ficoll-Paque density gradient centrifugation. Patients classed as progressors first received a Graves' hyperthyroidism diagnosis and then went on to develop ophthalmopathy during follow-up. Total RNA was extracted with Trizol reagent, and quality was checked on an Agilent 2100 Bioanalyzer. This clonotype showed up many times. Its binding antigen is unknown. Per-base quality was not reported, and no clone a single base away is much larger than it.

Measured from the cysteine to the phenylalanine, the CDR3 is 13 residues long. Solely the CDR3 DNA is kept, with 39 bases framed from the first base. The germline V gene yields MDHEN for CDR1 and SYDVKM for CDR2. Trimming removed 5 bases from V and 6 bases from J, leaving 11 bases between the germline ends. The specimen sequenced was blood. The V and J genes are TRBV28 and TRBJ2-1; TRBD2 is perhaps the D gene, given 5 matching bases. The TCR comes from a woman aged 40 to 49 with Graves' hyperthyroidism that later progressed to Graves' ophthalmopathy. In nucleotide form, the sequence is TGTGCCAGCAGTCGAGGACTTACCAATGAGCAGTTCTTC. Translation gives CASSRGLTNEQFF.